Below, 18 T cell receptor beta chains from the same sample are listed, as sequenced in a study of a mutant IDH1 vaccine in newly diagnosed glioma. What these receptors recognize is not known. The repertoire was sequenced with immunoSEQ multiplex PCR; TCRdb's copy has only in-frame clones and lacks some. The table shows about 38,000 clones, with 81% occurring only once. Regarding time point: week 23, last vaccination. Doses of 300 ug of mutant IDH1 20-mer peptide were given with topical imiquimod. The sequences come from PBMCs, collected from a glioma patient whose treatment included an IDH1 peptide vaccine. These receptors were obtained from a man in his forties or fifties with glioma.

The chain couples TRBV4-1 to TRBJ2-5; D call uncertain. The germline V and J ends were trimmed by 2 bases and 2 bases, with 6 bases remaining between them. Per the germline V gene, CDR1 is MGHRA and CDR2 is YSYEKL. The CDR3 totals 13 residues. The CDR3 here is CASSQRLQETQYF. The DNA of the CDR3 is TGCGCCAGCAGCCAACGGCTACAAGAGACCCAGTACTTC.

In this sample, this clone is medium-sized. The chain combines TRBV18 with TRBJ1-1, with unresolved D. Trimming removed 5 bases at V and 0 bases at J, with 13 bases between. The CDR3 has 15 amino acids. CDR1 and CDR2 from the germline V gene are KGHSH and LQKENI. The CDR3 sequence is CASSSLPGVNTEAFF. Here the CDR3 DNA reads TGTGCCAGCTCATCCCTGCCAGGCGTGAACACTGAAGCTTTCTTT. Full variable domain (outside the CDR3, taken from reference TRBV18 and TRBJ1-1): NAGVMQNPRHLVRRRGQEARLRCSPMKGHSHVYWYRQLPEEGLKFMVYLQKENIIDESGMPKERFSAEFPKEGPSILRIQQVVRGDSAAYFCASSSLPGVNTEAFFGQGTRLTVV.

This chain uses TRBV29-1 with TRBJ2-1; D gene unclear. This CDR3 has 10 amino acids. CDR1 and CDR2 (germline): SQVTM, ANQGSEA. The V end was cut by 5 bases, the J end by 6 bases, with 5 bases between. This CDR3 reads CSVWSNEQFF. The CDR3 coding sequence is TGCAGCGTTTGGAGCAATGAGCAGTTCTTC.

This chain connects TRBV28 to TRBJ2-2; the D gene is possibly TRBD1 (5 bases). The V end was cut by 6 bases, the J end by 6 bases, with 14 bases between. The CDR3 length is 14 residues. Germline CDR1 is MDHEN and CDR2 is SYDVKM. The CDR3 nucleotides read TGTGCCAGCAGCCTCGGACAACCCCCCGGGGAGCTGTTTTTT. Protein product: CASSLGQPPGELFF. Using reference TRBV28 and TRBJ2-2 for the parts outside the CDR3, the full variable domain is DVKVTQSSRYLVKRTGEKVFLECVQDMDHENMFWYRQDPGLGLRLIYFSYDVKMKEKGDIPEGYSVSREKKERFSLILESASTNQTSMYLCASSLGQPPGELFFGEGSRLTVL.

The chain employs TRBV2 and TRBJ2-1, with 7 positions matching TRBD1. Germline V gene sequence: CDR1 SNHLY, CDR2 FYNNEI. J was trimmed by 5 bases and V by 6 bases; bases with no gene match: 16. The CDR3 runs to 17 residues. In DNA form, the CDR3 reads TGTGCCAGCAGGGAAAATTCGAGACAGGGAGTGGACAATGAGCAGTTCTTC. This gives the protein CASRENSRQGVDNEQFF.

The rearrangement joins TRBV27 to TRBJ2-3, with 7 bases aligning to TRBD2. This CDR3 comprises 18 residues. Per the germline V gene, CDR1 is MNHEY and CDR2 is SMNVEV (reference sequence). The V gene end was trimmed by 2 bases and the J gene end by 3 bases; junction bases not matched to a gene: 14. The CDR3 region is CASSLRGLAGVVTDTQYF. In DNA, the CDR3 is TGTGCCAGCAGTTTACGAGGCCTGGCGGGAGTGGTAACAGATACGCAGTATTTT.

This clone has a handful of counts. This chain uses TRBV30 with TRBJ1-1, with D possibly matching TRBD1 (5 bases). The germline CDR1 and CDR2 sequences are GTSNPN and SVGIG (reference sequence). This CDR3 has 17 residues. V gave up 2 bases and J gave up 0 bases, with 19 bases separating them. CDR3 DNA sequence: TGTGCCTGGAGTCCCCCTTTCCCCGGACACTTGAACACTGAAGCTTTCTTT. Amino acid sequence: CAWSPPFPGHLNTEAFF.

On this clone itself: Germline is not matched at one junction end, which may reflect a read error. The chain links TRBV7-7 to TRBJ2-1; a possible D gene is TRBD2 (6 bases). The germline V gene has CDR1 SSHAT and CDR2 FNYEAQ (reference sequence). This CDR3 has 14 residues. CDR3 loop: CASSLYGSDNEQFF. CDR3 nucleotides: TGTGCTAGCAGCTTATACGGGAGTGACAATGAGCAGTTCTTC. The full variable domain, rest sourced from reference TRBV7-7 and TRBJ2-1, is GAGVSQSPRYKVTKRGQDVTLRCDPISSHATLYWYQQALGQGPEFLTYFNYEAQPDKSGLPSDRFSAERPEGSISTLTIQRTEQRDSAMYRCASSLYGSDNEQFFGPGTRLTVL.

In DNA form, the CDR3 reads TGCGCCAGCAGTGAATATGGGGGGACTCGGACCTACGAGCAGTACTTC. Its protein is CASSEYGGTRTYEQYF. V is TRBV10-2 and J is TRBJ2-7, with D tentatively TRBD2 (6 bases). The length of the CDR3 is 16 residues. Germline-derived CDR1 and CDR2 are WSHSY and SAAADI. Trimming removed 3 bases at V and 2 bases at J, with 17 bases between.

The V call is TRBV7-8, the J call TRBJ2-1; no firm D call. The CDR3 is made up of 13 amino acids. V gave up 4 bases and J gave up 6 bases, with 10 bases separating them. CDR1 is SGHVS and CDR2 is FQNEAQ in the germline V gene. The CDR3 region is CASSSGGINEQFF. The CDR3 bases are TGTGCCAGCAGCTCAGGCGGCATCAATGAGCAGTTCTTC. Complete variable domain (other parts from reference TRBV7-8 and TRBJ2-1): GAGVSQSPRYKVAKRGQDVALRCDPISGHVSLFWYQQALGQGPEFLTYFQNEAQLDKSGLPSDRFFAERPEGSVSTLKIQRTQQEDSAVYLCASSSGGINEQFFGPGTRLTVL.

The rearrangement uses TRBV9 and TRBJ2-2; 11 bases match TRBD2. The junction had 8 bases not matched to a gene; V was cut back by 0 bases and J by 10 bases. CDR1 SGDLS and CDR2 YYNGEE come from the germline V gene. The length of the CDR3 is 16 residues. CDR3 sequence reads: CASSVGGSGGAKELFF. The DNA of the CDR3 is TGTGCCAGCAGCGTAGGAGGTAGCGGGGGGGCCAAGGAGCTGTTTTTT. The full variable domain, in which reference TRBV9 and TRBJ2-2 provide the parts outside the CDR3, is DSGVTQTPKHLITATGQRVTLRCSPRSGDLSVYWYQQSLDQGLQFLIQYYNGEERAKGNILERFSAQQFPDLHSELNLSSLELGDSALYFCASSVGGSGGAKELFFGEGSRLTVL.

This sequence joins TRBV7-2 and TRBJ2-5; perhaps TRBD2 as D (5 bases). Germline V lookup: CDR1 SGHTA, CDR2 FQGNSA. The CDR3 loop spans 15 amino acids. Trimming removed 1 base at V and 2 bases at J, with 11 bases between. CDR3 sequence reads: CASSLDSVAQETQYF. CDR3 sequence (DNA): TGTGCCAGCAGCTTAGATAGCGTGGCGCAAGAGACCCAGTACTTC. Looking up the rest from reference TRBV7-2 and TRBJ2-5 gives the full variable domain: GAGVSQSPSNKVTEKGKDVELRCDPISGHTALYWYRQSLGQGLEFLIYFQGNSAPDKSGLPSDRFSAERTGGSVSTLTIQRTQQEDSAVYLCASSLDSVAQETQYFGPGTRLLVL.

The CDR3, as DNA: TGTGCCAGCAGTGAAGCGTTCCAAAACATTCAGTACTTC. Amino acid sequence: CASSEAFQNIQYF. The chain joins TRBV6-1 to TRBJ2-4; D is undetermined. V was clipped by 0 bases and J by 5 bases, with 5 bases between them. The germline V gene has CDR1 MNHNS and CDR2 SASEGT. The CDR3 loop spans 13 amino acids.

The V and J genes are TRBV6-5 and TRBJ2-5; no firm D call. Near its end, the DNA agrees better with TRBJ2-7, so the J call may be wrong. The CDR3 contains 14 residues. Germline V gene lookup returns CDR1 MNHEY and CDR2 SVGAGI. The CDR3: CASSYSLLSYEQYF. CDR3 DNA: TGTGCCAGCAGTTACTCGCTCCTCTCCTACGAGCAGTACTTC.

The chain combines TRBV7-2 with TRBJ2-1; D possibly corresponds to TRBD1 (6 bases). Germline CDR1 is SGHTA and CDR2 is FQGNSA. Deletions cut 5 bases from V and 15 bases from J, with 17 bases between. CDR3 length equals 12 residues. CDR3 coding DNA: TGTGCCAGCAGCCATAAGCCGGGACAACCGTTCTTC. It encodes CASSHKPGQPFF. Full variable domain (rest looked up from reference TRBV7-2 and TRBJ2-1): GAGVSQSPSNKVTEKGKDVELRCDPISGHTALYWYRQSLGQGLEFLIYFQGNSAPDKSGLPSDRFSAERTGGSVSTLTIQRTQQEDSAVYLCASSHKPGQPFFGPGTRLTVL.

This chain uses TRBV7-9 with TRBJ2-3; unclear D gene. The V end was cut by 3 bases, the J end by 3 bases, with 4 bases between. The CDR3 runs to 12 residues. The germline gives CDR1 SEHNR, CDR2 FQNEAQ (reference sequence). CDR3 region: CASSFGTDTQYF. The CDR3 region has the DNA TGTGCCAGCAGCTTCGGGACAGATACGCAGTATTTT.

This chain uses TRBV15 with TRBJ2-1; weak D call: TRBD1 (6 bases). Per germline, CDR1 LNHNV and CDR2 YYDKDF (reference sequence). Trimming removed 5 bases at V and 7 bases at J, with 21 bases between. The length of the CDR3 is 16 residues. The CDR3 sequence: CATSQGNARTHNEQFF. The CDR3, as DNA: TGTGCCACCAGCCAGGGGAATGCTCGGACTCATAATGAGCAGTTCTTC.

This chain joins TRBV4-3 and TRBJ2-7, with 10 bases that match TRBD1. There are 18 residues in the CDR3. Trimming removed 0 bases from V and 2 bases from J; junction bases left unmatched: 10. Germline loops: CDR1 LGHNA, CDR2 YSLEER. The CDR3 DNA sequence: TGCGCCAGCAGCCAAGAGGTCGGACAGGGGGGTTCCCCCTACGAGCAGTACTTC. As protein: CASSQEVGQGGSPYEQYF.